Below, one T cell receptor beta chain is given with its context. Its antigen remains unidentified. These data are taken from a study of shared clonotypes between healthy human individuals. The study's findings and limits: Sample collection involved blood only; tissue repertoires are likely different.

The test was conducted at deep level. Produced via immunoSEQ multiplex PCR; TCRdb's table is partial and in-frame only. The profile shows some 490,000 clones, approximately 82% of them singletons. All donors qualified as healthy HIV-negative adults and had experienced no recent acute infections or vaccinations. The TCR sequence derives from a woman in her forties in good health. Some clones in this sample may be carry-over from other donors' samples. Material: PBMCs.

The CDR3 sequence: CASSVHPGGTDTQYF. The CDR3 region has the DNA TGTGCCAGCAGTGTGCACCCGGGGGGCACAGATACGCAGTATTTT. This sequence joins TRBV6-1 and TRBJ2-3, with D possibly being TRBD2 (6 bases). V shed 4 bases and J shed 1 base, with 12 bases lying between them. Germline V gene data show CDR1 as MNHNS and CDR2 as SASEGT. There are 15 residues in the CDR3.